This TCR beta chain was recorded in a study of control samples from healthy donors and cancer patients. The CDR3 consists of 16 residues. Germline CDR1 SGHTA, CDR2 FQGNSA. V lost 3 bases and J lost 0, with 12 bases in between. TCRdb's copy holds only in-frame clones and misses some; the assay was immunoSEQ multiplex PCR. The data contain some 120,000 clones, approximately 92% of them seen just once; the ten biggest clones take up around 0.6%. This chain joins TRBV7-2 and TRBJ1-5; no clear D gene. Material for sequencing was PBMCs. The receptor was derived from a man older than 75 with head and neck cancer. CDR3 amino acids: CASSLGSLVSNQPQHF. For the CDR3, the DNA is TGTGCCAGCAGCTTGGGATCTTTAGTTAGCAATCAGCCCCAGCATTTT.